This is a list of T cell receptor beta chains from one sample in a study of cytomegalovirus exposure and HLA in healthy donors. The repertoire was sequenced with immunoSEQ multiplex PCR; TCRdb's copy has only in-frame clones and lacks some. Here the sample spans 200,000 or so clones, about 75% being singletons. Sequencing was carried out using PBMCs. The receptors here all came from a man aged 18 to 29 in good health and CMV-seronegative. The conserved cysteine and the conserved F or W are not part of the CDR3 here. Fields, in order: V gene, J gene, clone size, CDR3 protein. The size of a clone is reported for some rows only, either as once, few or many, or as a class for expanded clones.

TRBV6-1	TRBJ2-7	few	ATWEVYEQY
TRBV6-7	TRBJ1-3	few	ASTASGGVSPNTIY
TRBV9	TRBJ2-3	NA	ASSPPGRAEGDTQY
TRBV6-1	TRBJ1-1	few	ASSQGGVIMNTEAF
TRBV4-3	TRBJ2-3	few	ASSQQALSGTDTQY
TRBV9	TRBJ2-1	NA	ASSVAPGLAANNEQF
TRBV5-1	TRBJ1-1	NA	ASSLPNDRGTEAF
TRBV7-2	TRBJ2-3	NA	ASSPTVSTDTQY
TRBV4-3	TRBJ1-1	few	ASSQDRTRTGTEAF
TRBV4-3	TRBJ2-2	NA	ASSSGEGLYTGELF
TRBV11-2	TRBJ1-1	NA	ASSLVGQGAQDARYAF
TRBV9	TRBJ2-3	NA	ASSVIGQEGDTQY
TRBV6-5	TRBJ1-1	NA	ASSYSNQGAIAF
TRBV11-2	TRBJ2-7	once	ASSPFTTGSSYEQY
TRBV7-8	TRBJ2-2	NA	ASSFGSGELF
TRBV29-1	TRBJ2-7	NA	SARGTSGRYEQY
TRBV7-8	TRBJ1-4	NA	ASSRGTATNEKLF
TRBV9	TRBJ1-1	NA	ASSVAISGGNTEAF
TRBV6-1	TRBJ2-5	once	ASSAGTGGLGETQY
TRBV19	TRBJ1-6	NA	ASMTGARNSPLH
TRBV7-9	TRBJ1-5	NA	ASSNRDNSPNQPQH
TRBV29-1	TRBJ1-1	NA	SDWAGNPEAF
TRBV5-1	TRBJ2-1	NA	ASSLGDGYNEQF
TRBV4-3	TRBJ1-2	NA	ASSQSGGEYRYT
TRBV6-5	TRBJ2-2	NA	ASNGQTNTGELF
TRBV4-3	TRBJ2-5	once	ASSRLLADQETQY
TRBV6-5	TRBJ1-2	NA	ASSYAYWTDYGYT
TRBV5-1	TRBJ1-4	few	ASSLGSLATNEKLF
TRBV25-1	TRBJ2-2	NA	ASSEYGTSHSGELF
TRBV7-9	TRBJ2-1	NA	ASSPRGGGYNEQF
TRBV9	TRBJ1-1	NA	ASSVGQVGEAF
TRBV11-3	TRBJ2-7	NA	ASSERTSGRSYEQY
TRBV5-1	TRBJ2-7	NA	ASSLDSGAYGSYEQY
TRBV5-1	TRBJ2-1	once	ASSLPGGADNEQF
TRBV7-2	TRBJ2-7	NA	ASSYPGQGTHEQY
TRBV28	TRBJ2-1	NA	ASSLVTYNEQF
TRBV7-9	TRBJ1-2	NA	ASTDNRGNYGYT
TRBV7-2	TRBJ2-7	NA	ASSVTSGGAIEY
TRBV5-4	TRBJ1-4	NA	ASSQGQKNEKLF
TRBV11-2	TRBJ1-1	NA	ASSFWGRGENTEAF
TRBV2	TRBJ1-1	NA	ASSEMGQGVTEAF